This entry concerns a single TCR beta chain. This sample is drawn from a study of cytomegalovirus exposure and HLA in healthy donors. It was with 60 Vbeta and 13 Jbeta primers that the PCR ran. The repertoire was sequenced with immunoSEQ multiplex PCR; TCRdb's copy has only in-frame clones and lacks some. This sample has about 170,000 clones, with 60% to 80% found just once. The CDR3 extends over 16 amino acids. Germline V CDR1 and CDR2: SGHTA, FQGNSA. With 5 bases removed from V and 3 bases from J, the gap between germline ends came to 20 bases. The chain couples TRBV7-2 to TRBJ2-7; weak D call: TRBD2 (6 bases). The sample comprised PBMCs. The receptor's source is a man between 40 and 49 years old in good health and CMV-seropositive. The CDR3 sequence is CASSLGTAGLVYEQYF. The CDR3 bases are TGTGCCAGCAGCCTGGGGACTGCGGGCCTGGTCTACGAGCAGTACTTC.